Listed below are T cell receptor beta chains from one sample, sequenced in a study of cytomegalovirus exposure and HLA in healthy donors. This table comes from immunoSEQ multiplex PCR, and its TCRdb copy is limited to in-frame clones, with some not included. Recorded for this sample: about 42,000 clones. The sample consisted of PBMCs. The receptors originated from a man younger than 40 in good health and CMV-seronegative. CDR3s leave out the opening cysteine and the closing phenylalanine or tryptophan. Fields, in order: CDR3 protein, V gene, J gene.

CDR3aa: ASGLRGSNQPQH
v_gene: TRBV19
j_gene: TRBJ1-5

CDR3aa: ASSAYRGLNEQY
v_gene: TRBV10-2
j_gene: TRBJ2-7

CDR3aa: ASSVAGGFTQY
v_gene: TRBV9
j_gene: TRBJ2-3

CDR3aa: ASSLVPGGNEQY
v_gene: TRBV5-1
j_gene: TRBJ2-7

CDR3aa: ASSPLGGGVGGYT
v_gene: TRBV6-5
j_gene: TRBJ1-2

CDR3aa: ASSLGQGNLYGYT
v_gene: TRBV5-1
j_gene: TRBJ1-2

CDR3aa: ASSYFSSADTQY
v_gene: TRBV6-5
j_gene: TRBJ2-3

CDR3aa: ASRTGTSGWYQETQY
v_gene: TRBV11-2
j_gene: TRBJ2-5

CDR3aa: ASSQDRENTEAF
v_gene: TRBV4-3
j_gene: TRBJ1-1

CDR3aa: ASSQDLTGGDQPQH
v_gene: TRBV4-2
j_gene: TRBJ1-5

CDR3aa: AWARQGAAYNSPLH
v_gene: TRBV30
j_gene: TRBJ1-6

CDR3aa: ASSVGQGNTGELF
v_gene: TRBV19
j_gene: TRBJ2-2

CDR3aa: ASSQGRGAEAF
v_gene: TRBV4-2
j_gene: TRBJ1-1

CDR3aa: ASSFDREGRTEAF
v_gene: TRBV10-1
j_gene: TRBJ1-1

CDR3aa: ASSVDSGLNYGYT
v_gene: TRBV25-1
j_gene: TRBJ1-2

CDR3aa: AWSRQGYRYEQY
v_gene: TRBV30
j_gene: TRBJ2-7

CDR3aa: AWSVGLATYEQY
v_gene: TRBV30
j_gene: TRBJ2-7

CDR3aa: ASSLASGPYEQY
v_gene: TRBV7-2
j_gene: TRBJ2-7

CDR3aa: SGLGQGVTEAF
v_gene: TRBV29-1
j_gene: TRBJ1-1

CDR3aa: SVTTLASYEQY
v_gene: TRBV29-1
j_gene: TRBJ2-7

CDR3aa: ASSPGAANTEAF
v_gene: TRBV7-2
j_gene: TRBJ1-1

CDR3aa: ASSERLTGFT
v_gene: TRBV2
j_gene: TRBJ1-2

CDR3aa: ASSLAGVENEQF
v_gene: TRBV5-6
j_gene: TRBJ2-1

CDR3aa: ASSYWASGSYNEQF
v_gene: TRBV6-5
j_gene: TRBJ2-1

CDR3aa: ASSVGGPGQAEKGYT
v_gene: TRBV9
j_gene: TRBJ1-2

CDR3aa: ASRTSASSYNEQF
v_gene: TRBV6-1
j_gene: TRBJ2-1

CDR3aa: ASSPRAGGIPPQETQY
v_gene: TRBV18
j_gene: TRBJ2-5

CDR3aa: ASRIQGPVGANVLT
v_gene: TRBV5-1
j_gene: TRBJ2-6

CDR3aa: ASTSTGGGETQY
v_gene: TRBV19
j_gene: TRBJ2-5

CDR3aa: ASSFRSGRITDTQY
v_gene: TRBV5-1
j_gene: TRBJ2-3

CDR3aa: ASSPAGTGLTSYGYT
v_gene: TRBV18
j_gene: TRBJ1-2

CDR3aa: ASRQYRESEQY
v_gene: TRBV5-1
j_gene: TRBJ2-7